The clone carrying this TCR beta chain was detected ten times or more. This entry comes from a study of T-cell reconstitution after alpha-beta-depleted transplantation in children. Preparation of the TCRbeta library involved a method that used unique molecular identifiers. A single record per CDR3 protein comes from TCRdb applying MiXCR to the PCR reads. The repertoire holds about 92,000 distinct CDR3 sequences, with 9% to 15% as singletons. Germline V gene sequence: CDR1 SGHRS, CDR2 YFSETQ. The trim removed 1 base at V and 4 bases at J, leaving 10 bases unmatched. The CDR3 is 19 residues long. Material: PBMCs from the stem cell graft donor, obtained from the stem cell graft. The TCR comes from a human donor who donated a stem cell graft to a child with inherited bone marrow failure. V and J are TRBV5-1 and TRBJ2-2; 13 bases fit TRBD2. CDR3 in DNA: TGCGCCAGCAGCTTGTTGGGACTAGCGGGACGATCGAGCACCGGGGAGCTGTTTTTT. Residues: CASSLLGLAGRSSTGELFF.